The 29 T cell receptor delta chains below all came from one sample that was sequenced in a study of Vγ9Vδ2 T cells in congenital toxoplasmosis. cDNA was made by template-switch reverse transcription with TRGC- and TRDC-specific primers in one tube. The TRGC primer was designed to bind both TRGC1 and TRGC2 constant genes. TCRdb reran clone calling via CATT on the reads. This table has 900 to 1,000 delta-chain clones, around 20% appearing once. Sequenced material: gamma-delta T cells from blood. These receptors were collected from a child younger than 10 born to a mother with Toxoplasma gondii infection during pregnancy, either congenitally infected or uninfected (not recorded which).

By frequency in the sample, this clone is large. The genes are TRDV1 and TRDJ1, with TRDD3 matching over 9 bases. Looked up from germline, CDR1 is TSWWSYY and CDR2 is QGS. Trimming took 4 bases from V and 0 from J; bases not matched to a gene: 27. This CDR3 contains 23 residues. CDR3 loop: CALGVYPGAPPYWGSTNTDKLIF. CDR3 in DNA: TGTGCTCTTGGGGTCTACCCTGGGGCGCCCCCATACTGGGGGAGTACGAACACCGATAAACTCATCTTT.

As concerns this clone: This could be a read error, since a much larger clone is one nucleotide away. A J gene of TRDJ3 was called, though the V gene was not; the table names TRDD3, a call not compared with the DNA. This CDR3 contains 20 residues. As DNA, the CDR3 is TGTGCCCGTGACGTATTGGGGGACCCCGAAAGCTCCTGGGACACCCGACAGATGTTTTTC. This encodes CARDVLGDPESSWDTRQMFF.

This clone is medium-sized (0.01 to 0.1%). The chain is built from TRDV2 and TRDJ1; possibly TRDD3 for D (6 bases). Here the J gene was assigned by germline matching of the DNA, as TCRdb has none. This CDR3 has 17 residues. Trimming stripped 0 bases from V and 0 bases from J, with 16 bases between. Germline CDR1 is GEAIGNYY and CDR2 is EKD. The CDR3 nucleotides read TGTGCCTGTGACACCCTGGGGACTATTAAGTACACCGATAAACTCATCTTT. The encoded protein is CACDTLGTIKYTDKLIF.

This clone is categorized as large. V is TRDV3 and J is TRDJ1; D could derive from TRDD2 or TRDD3 (5 bases each). This CDR3 region has 20 residues. Per the germline V gene, CDR1 is TVYSNPD and CDR2 is GDNSRS (reference sequence). V lost 2 bases to trimming and J lost 0 bases, with 31 bases between them. CDR3 DNA sequence: TGTGCCTTTTTGGATCCGTTCCGGGGGTCCTATACCTGGTACACCGATAAACTCATCTTT. Protein sequence: CAFLDPFRGSYTWYTDKLIF.

This clone has just a few counts. The junction differs from germline at one of its ends, possibly a read error. The chain couples TRDV2 to TRDJ3; 10 bases match TRDD3. The CDR3 contains 18 residues. The germline V gene has CDR1 GEAIGNYY and CDR2 EKD. The CDR3 coding sequence is TGTGCCCGTGACACAGGGGGATACGACTCCTGGGACACCCGACAGATGTTTTTC. It yields the protein CARDTGGYDSWDTRQMFF.

This clone occurred a few times. This chain connects TRDV2 to TRDJ1; 7 nucleotides agree with TRDD3. The ends lost 0 bases at V and 3 bases at J; junction bases unmatched: 12. The germline V gene has CDR1 GEAIGNYY and CDR2 EKD. CDR3 size: 17 residues. The CDR3 sequence: CACDTVGWGVTPDKLIF. The CDR3 DNA follows: TGTGCCTGTGACACCGTTGGCTGGGGGGTTACGCCCGATAAACTCATCTTT.

This clone was seen only a few times. A much more abundant neighbour one base away suggests this may be a read error. The chain combines TRDV1 with TRDJ1; 8 bases match TRDD3. Germline CDR1 reads TSWWSYY; CDR2 reads QGS. J was trimmed by 1 base and V by 2 bases; bases with no gene match: 15. This CDR3 spans 19 amino acids. CDR3 DNA: TGTGCTCTTGGGGAAACCAACCCGCCTACTGGGGGGTCCACCGATAAACTCATCTTT. Its translation: CALGETNPPTGGSTDKLIF.

The chain carries TRDV2 and TRDJ1; 10 bases are shared with TRDD3. The CDR3 covers 16 residues. Germline V lookup: CDR1 GEAIGNYY, CDR2 EKD. The J segment lost 1 base and the V segment lost 3 bases, leaving 7 bases of the junction unmatched. DNA of the CDR3: TGTGCCTGTGACCCACTGGGGGATCCTTTCACCGATAAACTCATCTTT. Residues: CACDPLGDPFTDKLIF.

This clone is large (0.1 to 1%) within its sample. This rearrangement joins TRDV2 to TRDJ1; 9 nucleotides line up with TRDD3. Germline V gene lookup returns CDR1 GEAIGNYY and CDR2 EKD. V dropped 3 bases and J dropped 2; count of bases not matched to a gene: 12. The CDR3 length is 17 residues. The CDR3 protein is CACDPLLGESLTDKLIF. The CDR3, as DNA: TGTGCCTGTGACCCCTTACTGGGGGAGTCCTTAACCGATAAACTCATCTTT.

A note on this clone: A much larger clone sits a single nucleotide away, making a read error possible. The chain recombines TRDV2 with TRDJ1; 8 bases map to TRDD3. TCRdb carries no J gene annotation; the J gene was assigned here by matching the DNA with germline. V lost 3 bases to trimming and J lost 10 bases; unmatched junction nucleotides: 18. The CDR3 totals 16 residues. Germline lookup yields CDR1 GEAIGNYY and CDR2 EKD. The CDR3 loop is CACDHLRTGGSGTLIF. Written as DNA, the CDR3 is TGTGCCTGTGACCACCTTCGTACTGGGGGGTCCGGAACACTCATCTTT.

Notes on this clone: This may be a read error, as it is one base from a much larger clone. Other nucleotide sequences from this sample produce the same CDR3. The chain is built from TRDV2 and TRDJ3, with a tentative D call TRDD3 (6 bases). TCRdb supplies no J gene; here it was assigned by aligning the nucleotide sequence to germline. Trimming shortened V by 1 base and J by 0 bases, and 21 bases separated the two germline ends. This CDR3 region has 21 residues. Looked up from germline, CDR1 is GEAIGNYY and CDR2 is EKD. The CDR3 bases are TGTGCCTGTGACACAGTGCGAGGGGGAGCCTCTAGCTCCTGGGACACCCGACAGATGTTTTTC. Encoded protein: CACDTVRGGASSSWDTRQMFF.

On this clone itself: This may come from a read error, since a much larger clone is one base off. V gene TRDV2 combines with J gene TRDJ1; the D is unclear. The J gene, missing from TCRdb, was assigned here through DNA to germline matching. Per germline, CDR1 GEAIGNYY and CDR2 EKD. The V gene lost 0 bases and the J gene lost 3 bases, with 13 bases spanning the gap. The CDR3 covers 15 residues. This CDR3 is CACDTVGTRADKLIF. CDR3 nucleotides: TGTGCCTGTGACACCGTGGGTACTCGCGCCGATAAACTCATCTTT.

The chain combines TRDV1 with TRDJ1; the D call may be TRDD2 or TRDD3 (7 bases each). V lost 0 bases and J 1 base, leaving 24 bases between the germline ends. Germline CDR1 is TSWWSYY and CDR2 is QGS. This CDR3 contains 20 residues. CDR3 loop: CALGELTFLRLGICTDKLIF. The CDR3 bases are TGTGCTCTTGGGGAACTTACTTTCCTACGTCTGGGGATATGCACCGATAAACTCATCTTT.

This clone has only one observation. At one end the junction does not follow the germline gene, possibly because of a read error. V usage is TRDV2 and J usage is TRDJ1; TRDD3 is a possible D gene (5 bases). Matching the DNA to germline supplied the J gene, which TCRdb does not give. The CDR3 is 14 residues long. From germline, CDR1 is GEAIGNYY and CDR2 EKD. The CDR3 is CACDARGHTDKLIF. Here the CDR3 DNA reads TGTGCCTGTGACGCGCGGGGGCACACAGATAAACTCATCTTT.

This clone is categorized as medium-sized. The rearrangement joins TRDV1 to TRDJ1, with 9 bases matching TRDD2. V was pared by 1 base and J by 0 bases, with 15 bases of the junction left unmatched. This CDR3 comprises 20 residues. CDR1 and CDR2 (germline): TSWWSYY, QGS. The CDR3 DNA follows: TGTGCTCTTGGGGAACAGGCCCTTCCTACTCCGCTGGGGGACACCGATAAACTCATCTTT. This sequence encodes CALGEQALPTPLGDTDKLIF.

In its sample, this clone ranks as medium-sized (0.01 to 0.1%). The rearrangement links TRDV1 to TRDJ1; 13 bases agree with TRDD3. The CDR3 contains 24 residues. Germline-derived CDR1 and CDR2 are TSWWSYY and QGS. Trimming took 1 base from V and 1 from J; bases not matched to a gene: 24. CDR3 sequence (DNA): TGTGCTCTTGGGGAACCCCGCCTGCCTTCCTACGACTGGGGGATACGCTTGGGCACCGATAAACTCATCTTT. Amino acid sequence: CALGEPRLPSYDWGIRLGTDKLIF.

The sample holds a few counts of this clone. The chain combines TRDV2 with TRDJ1; D is perhaps TRDD3 (6 bases). Trimming took off 3 bases at V and 0 bases at J, with 13 bases between the two ends. Per germline, CDR1 GEAIGNYY and CDR2 EKD. The CDR3 is 15 residues long. CDR3 sequence reads: CACDVVGGYTDKLIF. The CDR3, as DNA: TGTGCCTGTGACGTCGTGGGGGGGTACACCGATAAACTCATCTTT.

This chain connects TRDV2 to TRDJ1; 8 nucleotides line up with TRDD3. The J gene, missing from TCRdb, was assigned here through DNA to germline matching. This CDR3 contains 15 residues. Trimming at V came to 3 bases and at J to 7 bases, leaving 12 bases not matched to a gene. Germline lookup yields CDR1 GEAIGNYY and CDR2 EKD. CDR3 residues: CACDDLVGDLAKLIF. DNA for the CDR3: TGTGCCTGTGACGATTTGGTGGGGGATCTCGCTAAACTCATCTTT.

For this clone: Possible read error: a much larger clone is one base away. V and J are TRDV2 and TRDJ1; possibly TRDD3 for D (6 bases). The CDR3 consists of 16 residues. Germline CDR1 GEAIGNYY, CDR2 EKD. Trimming removed 1 base at V and 4 bases at J, with 18 bases between. The CDR3 loop is CACDTLVSGDHDKLIF. CDR3 bases: TGTGCCTGTGACACACTAGTATCGGGGGACCACGATAAACTCATCTTT.

On this clone: A far bigger clonotype differs at one base, so this is likely a read error. This chain joins TRDV1 and TRDJ1; TRDD3 is a possible D gene (6 bases). Germline matching of the DNA provided the J gene here, since TCRdb leaves it blank. Germline CDR1 TSWWSYY, CDR2 QGS. Trimming took off 1 base at V and 3 bases at J, with 18 bases between the two ends. CDR3 length equals 17 residues. CDR3 bases: TGTGCTCTTGGGGAACCCCGTGGCAGTGGGGGGGCCGATAAACTCATCTTT. Amino acid sequence: CALGEPRGSGGADKLIF.

By share, this clone counts as large. This chain connects TRDV1 to TRDJ1; 9 bases are a match to TRDD3. The germline V gene encodes CDR1 TSWWSYY and CDR2 QGS. CDR3 size: 16 residues. Trimming took 0 bases from V and 7 from J; bases not matched to a gene: 9. As DNA, the CDR3 is TGTGCTCTTGGGGAACTACGGTTTCGGGGATACGGTAAACTCATCTTT. This encodes CALGELRFRGYGKLIF.

This clone is labeled hyperexpanded (1% or more). The V call is TRAV38-2/DV8, the J call TRDJ1; TRDD3 aligns across 9 bases. Trimming removed 1 base from V and 10 bases from J; junction bases left unmatched: 20. Germline CDR1 reads TSESDYY; CDR2 reads QEAYKQQN. CDR3 length equals 18 residues. The CDR3 DNA is TGTGCTTATAGGAGCACTCAATTGAAGTACTGGGGGAAGGTTGGACTCATCTTT. It codes for CAYRSTQLKYWGKVGLIF.

This clone is large (0.1 to 1%). The genes are TRDV1 and TRDJ1; D gene uncertain. CDR3 size: 16 residues. Per germline, CDR1 TSWWSYY and CDR2 QGS. Trimming pared 2 bases from V and 7 bases from J, leaving 20 bases between. The CDR3 region is CALGEKVPREPGKLIF. The CDR3 DNA follows: TGTGCTCTTGGGGAAAAGGTTCCCCGGGAACCCGGTAAACTCATCTTT.

By its share, this clone is large. Other DNA sequences in this sample translate to the same CDR3. This chain links TRDV1 with TRDJ1; the match to TRDD3 covers 10 bases. The CDR3 extends over 23 amino acids. Losses at the gene ends were 2 bases for V and 7 bases for J; bases not matched to a gene: 31. CDR1 and CDR2 (germline): TSWWSYY, QGS. CDR3 bases: TGTGCTCTTGGGGAAGGGGGGGCAAATTTTATCCAGCCAGCAGTACTGGGGGATCCTAAACTCATCTTT. Translating gives CALGEGGANFIQPAVLGDPKLIF.

As concerns this clone: A read error may be the cause here, since a much bigger clone is one base away. The chain is built from TRDV3 and TRDJ1; weak D call: TRDD3 (6 bases). Because TCRdb records no J gene, it was assigned here through a match of the DNA to germline. CDR3 length equals 17 residues. Germline CDR1 reads TVYSNPD; CDR2 reads GDNSRS (reference sequence). The germline V and J ends were trimmed by 5 bases and 0 bases, with 25 bases remaining between them. The CDR3 is CARDTLGTIKYTDKLIF. The CDR3 DNA reads as TGTGCCCGTGACACCCTGGGGACTATTAAGTACACCGATAAACTCATCTTT.

Relative to its sample, this clone is medium-sized. The gene calls are TRDV2 and TRDJ3, with 11 bases lining up with TRDD3. The trim removed 1 base at V and 4 bases at J, leaving 8 bases unmatched. The CDR3 loop spans 19 amino acids. The V gene's germline CDR1 is GEAIGNYY and CDR2 EKD. CDR3 in DNA: TGTGCCTGTGACACACTTACTGGGGGATATCCGTGGGACACCCGACAGATGTTTTTC. Protein product: CACDTLTGGYPWDTRQMFF.

On this clone itself: The junction and the germline gene differ at one end; a read error may be behind it. This CDR3 is also generated by other DNA sequences in the sample. The chain uses TRDV2 and TRDJ2, with 8 nucleotides matching TRDD3. CDR1 and CDR2 (germline): GEAIGNYY, EKD. The CDR3 has 19 amino acids. CDR3 bases: TGTGCCTGTGACCCGGGTGACTGGGGGCCGCACTTTTTGACAGCACAACTCTTCTTC. Amino acid sequence: CACDPGDWGPHFLTAQLFF.

By sample share, this clone is large. The chain joins TRDV2 to TRDJ1, with TRDD3 matching 13 bases. V dropped 3 bases and J dropped 11; count of bases not matched to a gene: 8. Per the germline V gene, CDR1 is GEAIGNYY and CDR2 is EKD. The CDR3 spans 14 residues. The CDR3 reads CACDDLLGDTRLIF. CDR3 nucleotides: TGTGCCTGTGACGACCTACTGGGGGATACGAGGCTCATCTTT.

A remark on this clone: Being one base from a much bigger clone, this may be a read error. The genes are TRDV1 and TRDJ1, with TRDD3 matching over 7 bases. The J gene is absent in TCRdb and was assigned here via DNA matching to germline. Germline values: CDR1 TSWWSYY, CDR2 QGS. The length of the CDR3 is 23 residues. Trimming took 3 bases from V and 0 from J; bases not matched to a gene: 28. The CDR3 loop is CALGDTPPSRRIRGCVDTDKLIF. CDR3 DNA sequence: TGTGCTCTTGGGGATACCCCCCCCTCCCGGAGGATACGTGGGTGCGTTGACACCGATAAACTCATCTTT.